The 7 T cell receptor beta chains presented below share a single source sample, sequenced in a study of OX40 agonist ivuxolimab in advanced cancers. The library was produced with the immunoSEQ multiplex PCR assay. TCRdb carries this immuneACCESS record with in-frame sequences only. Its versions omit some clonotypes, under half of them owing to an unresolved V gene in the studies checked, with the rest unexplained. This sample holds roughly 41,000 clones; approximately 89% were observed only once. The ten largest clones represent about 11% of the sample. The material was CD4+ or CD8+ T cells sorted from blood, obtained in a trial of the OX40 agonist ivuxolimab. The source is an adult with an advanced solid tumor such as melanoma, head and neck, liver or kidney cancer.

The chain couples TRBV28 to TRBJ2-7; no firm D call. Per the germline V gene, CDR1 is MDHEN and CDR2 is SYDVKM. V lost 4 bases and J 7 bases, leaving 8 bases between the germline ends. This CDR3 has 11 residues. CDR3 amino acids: CASSYSGEQYF. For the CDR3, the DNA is TGTGCCAGCAGTTATAGTGGTGAGCAGTACTTC.

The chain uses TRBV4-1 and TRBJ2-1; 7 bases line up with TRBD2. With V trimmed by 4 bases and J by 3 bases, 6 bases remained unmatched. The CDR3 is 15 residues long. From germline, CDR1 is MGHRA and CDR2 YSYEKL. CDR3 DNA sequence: TGCGCCAGCAGCCCCCGGGGGGACTACTACAATGAGCAGTTCTTC. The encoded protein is CASSPRGDYYNEQFF.

The CDR3 DNA reads as TGTGCCAGCAGTTTGAACACCGCCACAGATACGCAGTATTTT. Translation gives CASSLNTATDTQYF. The V call is TRBV27, the J call TRBJ2-3; D call uncertain. The CDR3 has 14 residues. Trimming removed 3 bases from V and 2 bases from J, with 9 bases in between. CDR1 MNHEY and CDR2 SMNVEV come from the germline V gene (reference sequence).

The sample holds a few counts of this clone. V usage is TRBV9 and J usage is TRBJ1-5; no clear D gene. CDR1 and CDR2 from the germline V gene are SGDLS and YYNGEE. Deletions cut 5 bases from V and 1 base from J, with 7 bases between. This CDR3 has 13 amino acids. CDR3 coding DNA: TGTGCCAGCAGTCCTGGGAGCAATCAGCCCCAGCATTTT. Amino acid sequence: CASSPGSNQPQHF.

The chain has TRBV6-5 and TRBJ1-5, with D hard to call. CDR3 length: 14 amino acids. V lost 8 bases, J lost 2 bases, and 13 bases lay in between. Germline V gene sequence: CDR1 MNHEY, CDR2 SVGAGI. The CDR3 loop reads CASGILRGNQPQHF. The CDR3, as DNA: TGTGCCAGCGGGATCCTTAGGGGCAATCAGCCCCAGCATTTT.

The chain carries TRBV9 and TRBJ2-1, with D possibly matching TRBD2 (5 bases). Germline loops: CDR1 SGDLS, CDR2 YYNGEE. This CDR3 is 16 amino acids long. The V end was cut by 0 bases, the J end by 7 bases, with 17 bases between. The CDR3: CASSVGREGPENEQFF. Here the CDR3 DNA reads TGTGCCAGCAGCGTAGGTCGAGAGGGCCCGGAGAATGAGCAGTTCTTC.

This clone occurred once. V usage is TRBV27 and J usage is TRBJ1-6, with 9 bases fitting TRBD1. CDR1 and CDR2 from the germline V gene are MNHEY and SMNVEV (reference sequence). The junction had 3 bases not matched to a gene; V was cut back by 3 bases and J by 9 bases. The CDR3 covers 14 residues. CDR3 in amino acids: CASSFGQGTSPLHF. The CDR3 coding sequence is TGTGCCAGCAGTTTCGGACAGGGGACTTCACCCCTCCACTTT.